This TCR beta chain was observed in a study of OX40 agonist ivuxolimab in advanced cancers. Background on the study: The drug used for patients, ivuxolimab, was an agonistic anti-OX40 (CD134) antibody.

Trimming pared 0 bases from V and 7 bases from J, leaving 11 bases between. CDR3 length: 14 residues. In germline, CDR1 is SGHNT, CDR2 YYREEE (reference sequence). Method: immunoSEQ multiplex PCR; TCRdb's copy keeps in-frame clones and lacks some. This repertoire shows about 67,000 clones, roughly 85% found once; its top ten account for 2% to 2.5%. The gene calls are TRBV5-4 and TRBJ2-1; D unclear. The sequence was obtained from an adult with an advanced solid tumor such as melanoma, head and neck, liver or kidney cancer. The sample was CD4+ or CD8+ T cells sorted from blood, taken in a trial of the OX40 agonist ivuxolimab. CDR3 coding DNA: TGTGCCAGCAGCTTGGACCTAACAACAAATGAGCAGTTCTTC. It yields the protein CASSLDLTTNEQFF.